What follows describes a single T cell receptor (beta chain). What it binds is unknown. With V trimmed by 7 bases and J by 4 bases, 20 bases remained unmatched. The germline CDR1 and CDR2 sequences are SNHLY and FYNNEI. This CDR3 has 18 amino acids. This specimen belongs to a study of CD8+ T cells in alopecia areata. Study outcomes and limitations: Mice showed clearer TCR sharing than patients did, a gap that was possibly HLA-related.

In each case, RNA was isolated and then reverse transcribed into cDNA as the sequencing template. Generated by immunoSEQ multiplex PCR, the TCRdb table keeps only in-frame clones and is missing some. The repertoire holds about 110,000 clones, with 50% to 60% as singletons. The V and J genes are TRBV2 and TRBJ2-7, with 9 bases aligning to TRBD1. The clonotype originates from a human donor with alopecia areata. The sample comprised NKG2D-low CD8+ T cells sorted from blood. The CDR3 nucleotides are TGTGCCAGCACCGGACGGGGGCTTACACAGGGGGCGGTTTACGAGCAGTACTTC. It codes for CASTGRGLTQGAVYEQYF.